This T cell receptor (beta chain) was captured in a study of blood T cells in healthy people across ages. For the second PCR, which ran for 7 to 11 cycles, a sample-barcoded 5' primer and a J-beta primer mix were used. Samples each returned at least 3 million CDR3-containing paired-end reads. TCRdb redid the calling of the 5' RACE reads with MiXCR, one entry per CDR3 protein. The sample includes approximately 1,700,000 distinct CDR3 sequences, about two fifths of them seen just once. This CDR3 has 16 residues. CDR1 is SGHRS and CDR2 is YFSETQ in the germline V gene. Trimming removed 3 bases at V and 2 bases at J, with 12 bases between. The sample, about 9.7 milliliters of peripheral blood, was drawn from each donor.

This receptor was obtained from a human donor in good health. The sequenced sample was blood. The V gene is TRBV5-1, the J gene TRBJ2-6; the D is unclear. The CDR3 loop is CASSWMVRAGANVLTF. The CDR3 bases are TGCGCCAGCAGCTGGATGGTCAGAGCTGGGGCCAACGTCCTGACTTTC.